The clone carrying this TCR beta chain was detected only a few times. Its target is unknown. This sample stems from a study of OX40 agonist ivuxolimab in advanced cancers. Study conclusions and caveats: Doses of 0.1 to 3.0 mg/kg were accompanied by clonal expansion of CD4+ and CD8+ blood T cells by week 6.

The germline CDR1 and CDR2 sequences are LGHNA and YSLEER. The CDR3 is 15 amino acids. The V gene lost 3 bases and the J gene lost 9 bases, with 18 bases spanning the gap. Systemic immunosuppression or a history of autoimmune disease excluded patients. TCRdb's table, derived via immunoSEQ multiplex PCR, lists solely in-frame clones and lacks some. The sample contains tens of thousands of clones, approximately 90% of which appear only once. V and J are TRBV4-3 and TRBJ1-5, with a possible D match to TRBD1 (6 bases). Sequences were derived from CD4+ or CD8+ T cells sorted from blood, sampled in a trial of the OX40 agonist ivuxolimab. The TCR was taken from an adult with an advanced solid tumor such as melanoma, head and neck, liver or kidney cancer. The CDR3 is CASSQTTGSLSPQHF. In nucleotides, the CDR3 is TGCGCCAGCAGCCAGACCACAGGGTCTTTGTCGCCCCAGCATTTT.